These 12 T cell receptor beta chains were all obtained from the same sample, sequenced in a study of shared clonotypes between healthy human individuals. Generated by immunoSEQ multiplex PCR, the TCRdb table keeps only in-frame clones and is missing some. The table records some 490,000 clones, about 78% of them present only once. The source material was PBMCs. These receptors all stem from a woman in her forties in good health. Some clones in this sample may be carry-over from other donors' samples.

V gene TRBV14 combines with J gene TRBJ2-7; perhaps TRBD2 as D (6 bases). The CDR3 covers 13 residues. Trimming took 4 bases from V and 7 from J, leaving 14 bases between them. The germline CDR1 and CDR2 sequences are SGHDN and FVKESK. The CDR3: CASSPRAAGEQYF. DNA for the CDR3: TGTGCCAGCAGCCCCCGAGCCGCGGGGGAGCAGTACTTC.

The J gene is TRBJ1-6, the V gene TRBV18; 10 nucleotides agree with TRBD1. This CDR3 contains 16 residues. The germline gives CDR1 KGHSH, CDR2 LQKENI. Trimming cost V 7 bases and J 5 bases; bases outside gene matches: 8. CDR3 DNA sequence: TGTGCCAGCTTTACCGACAGGGGGCCGGATAATTCACCCCTCCACTTT. Translated, it gives CASFTDRGPDNSPLHF.

This chain joins TRBV6-5 and TRBJ1-1; TRBD1 is a possible D gene (5 bases). V was cut by 6 bases and J by 1 base, with 15 bases left in between. CDR3 length: 15 residues. Germline V gives CDR1 MNHEY, CDR2 SVGAGI. The CDR3 sequence: CASSSSRGWNTEAFF. The CDR3 region has the DNA TGTGCCAGCAGCTCATCTCGGGGCTGGAACACTGAAGCTTTCTTT.

The chain recombines TRBV28 with TRBJ2-5, with TRBD1 matching 8 bases. The CDR3 length is 17 residues. The ends lost 5 bases at V and 0 bases at J; junction bases unmatched: 11. Germline-derived CDR1 and CDR2 are MDHEN and SYDVKM. CDR3 DNA sequence: TGTGCCAGCAGTCCTAGACAGGGGCGAAGGTACCAAGAGACCCAGTACTTC. Translating it yields CASSPRQGRRYQETQYF.

This chain joins TRBV11-2 and TRBJ2-7; D possibly matches TRBD1 or TRBD2 (5 bases each). The CDR3 is made up of 14 amino acids. The germline V gene encodes CDR1 SGHAT and CDR2 FQNNGV. Trimming left V 2 bases short and J 3 bases short, with 11 bases between. The CDR3 reads CASSLRGVNYEQYF. DNA for the CDR3: TGTGCCAGCAGCTTAAGGGGAGTCAACTACGAGCAGTACTTC.

The V and J genes are TRBV6-5 and TRBJ1-4; D perhaps matches TRBD1 (5 bases). The ends were cut back, 0 bases at V and 2 bases at J, with 10 bases in the middle. Germline values: CDR1 MNHEY, CDR2 SVGAGI. CDR3 length equals 16 residues. CDR3 sequence (DNA): TGTGCCAGCAGTTACTCCCGGGAGGGGACTAATGAAAAACTGTTTTTT. Translation gives CASSYSREGTNEKLFF.

V is TRBV7-2 and J is TRBJ1-2; 9 bases line up with TRBD1. Trimming at V came to 8 bases and at J to 4 bases, leaving 11 bases not matched to a gene. This CDR3 is 15 amino acids long. The germline CDR1 and CDR2 sequences are SGHTA and FQGNSA. The CDR3 protein is CASGKQGASSYGYTF. Here the CDR3 DNA reads TGTGCCAGCGGTAAACAGGGGGCGTCCAGCTATGGCTACACCTTC. Variable domain in full (rest from reference TRBV7-2 and TRBJ1-2): GAGVSQSPSNKVTEKGKDVELRCDPISGHTALYWYRQSLGQGLEFLIYFQGNSAPDKSGLPSDRFSAERTGGSVSTLTIQRTQQEDSAVYLCASGKQGASSYGYTFGSGTRLTVV.

In this sample, this clone turned up a few times. This chain connects TRBV27 to TRBJ2-3; 10 bases align to TRBD1. Trimming removed 6 bases from V and 2 bases from J; junction bases left unmatched: 5. Looked up from germline, CDR1 is MNHEY and CDR2 is SMNVEV (reference sequence). The CDR3 runs to 15 residues. In DNA, the CDR3 is TGTGCCAGCAGCTGGGGGACAGGGGCCACAGATACGCAGTATTTT. Translating gives CASSWGTGATDTQYF.

V and J are TRBV11-2 and TRBJ1-4; no clear D. CDR3 size: 15 residues. With 5 bases removed from V and 4 bases from J, the gap between germline ends came to 14 bases. The germline V gene has CDR1 SGHAT and CDR2 FQNNGV. CDR3 sequence reads: CASSPTGGSNEKLFF. Written as DNA, the CDR3 is TGTGCCAGCAGCCCCACGGGCGGAAGTAATGAAAAACTGTTTTTT.

V and J are TRBV2 and TRBJ2-3; no reliable D call. Per the germline V gene, CDR1 is SNHLY and CDR2 is FYNNEI. V gave up 3 bases and J gave up 0 bases, with 4 bases separating them. The CDR3 is 13 residues long. The CDR3 DNA reads TGTGCCAGCAGTGAGGGTAGCACAGATACGCAGTATTTT. Encoded protein: CASSEGSTDTQYF.

The chain is built from TRBV19 and TRBJ2-7; D is uncertain. The CDR3 is 14 residues long. Trimming cost V 4 bases and J 1 base, with 11 bases left between them. Germline CDR1 is LNHDA and CDR2 is SQIVND (reference sequence). The chain's CDR3 is CASSSLGESYEQYF. The CDR3 DNA reads as TGTGCCAGTAGTAGTCTCGGAGAATCCTACGAGCAGTACTTC. Using reference TRBV19 and TRBJ2-7 for the parts outside the CDR3, the full variable domain is DGGITQSPKYLFRKEGQNVTLSCEQNLNHDAMYWYRQDPGQGLRLIYYSQIVNDFQKGDIAEGYSVSREKKESFPLTVTSAQKNPTAFYLCASSSLGESYEQYFGPGTRLTVT.

The chain combines TRBV28 with TRBJ1-2; D is undetermined. The germline V gene has CDR1 MDHEN and CDR2 SYDVKM. The CDR3 contains 12 residues. V lost 2 bases and J lost 1, with 2 bases in between. CDR3 DNA sequence: TGTGCCAGCAGTTTACGTAACTATGGCTACACCTTC. Translating gives CASSLRNYGYTF.